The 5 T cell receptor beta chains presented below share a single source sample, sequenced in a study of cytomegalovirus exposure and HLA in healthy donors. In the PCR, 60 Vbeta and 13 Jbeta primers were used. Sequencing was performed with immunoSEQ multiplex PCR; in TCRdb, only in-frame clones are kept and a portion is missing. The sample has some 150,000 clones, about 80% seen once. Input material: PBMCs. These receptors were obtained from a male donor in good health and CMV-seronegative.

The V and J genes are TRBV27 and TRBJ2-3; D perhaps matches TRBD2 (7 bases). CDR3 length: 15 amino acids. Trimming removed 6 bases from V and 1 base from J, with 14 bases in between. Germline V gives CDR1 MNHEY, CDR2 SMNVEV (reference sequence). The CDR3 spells CASRLGGAGTDTQYF. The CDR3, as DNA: TGTGCCAGCAGGCTAGGGGGGGCTGGCACAGATACGCAGTATTTT.

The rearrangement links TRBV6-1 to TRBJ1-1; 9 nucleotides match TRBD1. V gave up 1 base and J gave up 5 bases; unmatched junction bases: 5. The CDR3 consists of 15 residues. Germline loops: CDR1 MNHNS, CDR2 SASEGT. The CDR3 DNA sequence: TGTGCCAGCAGTGAAGGGGGACAGGGTAGGACTGAAGCTTTCTTT. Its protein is CASSEGGQGRTEAFF.

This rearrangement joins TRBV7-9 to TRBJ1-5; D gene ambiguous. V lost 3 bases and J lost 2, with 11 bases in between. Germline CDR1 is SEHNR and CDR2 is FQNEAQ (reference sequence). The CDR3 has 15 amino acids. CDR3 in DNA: TGTGCCAGCAGCTTTGGCGGGTTTGGCAATCAGCCCCAGCATTTT. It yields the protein CASSFGGFGNQPQHF.

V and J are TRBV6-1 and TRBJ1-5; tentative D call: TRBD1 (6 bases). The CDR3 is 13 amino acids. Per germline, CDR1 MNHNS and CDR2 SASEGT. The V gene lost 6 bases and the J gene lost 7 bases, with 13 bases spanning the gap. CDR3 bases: TGTGCCAGCAGCCCTACAGGGCCCCAGCCCCAGCATTTT. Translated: CASSPTGPQPQHF.

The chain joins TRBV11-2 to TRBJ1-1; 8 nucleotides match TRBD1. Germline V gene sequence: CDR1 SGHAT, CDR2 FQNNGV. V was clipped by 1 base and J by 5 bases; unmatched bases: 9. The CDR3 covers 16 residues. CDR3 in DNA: TGTGCCAGCAGCTTAGTCCGGGCCAGGGGGCTGACTGAAGCTTTCTTT. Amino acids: CASSLVRARGLTEAFF.